This record concerns one T cell receptor (beta chain) sequence. In its sample, this clonotype was seen many times. The antigen it recognizes is unknown. No per-base quality is available; no much larger clone lies one base away. This entry belongs to a study (dated by TCRdb to between 2015 and 2016). About the study as a whole: Whether tumor-infiltrating Tregs in breast cancer are recruited from blood Tregs or converted in situ from other CD4+ T cell subsets was tested. General findings and caveats noted by the study authors: The validation in the larger cohort was limited to a single TCR beta V-J rearrangement instead of whole repertoires. Tumor memory CD4+ T cell TCR gene usage clustered with blood and lymph node memory CD4+ cells and lymph node naive CD4+ cells. Tumor-infiltrating Treg TCR alpha and beta sequences overlapped most with tumor naive CD4+ T cells, then with blood naive CD4+ T cells.

Full-length TCR variable regions were amplified by 5' RACE PCR using constant-region reverse primers, and then by semi-nested PCR using Nested Universal Primer A. Using the ReliaPrep RNA Cell Miniprep System, total RNA was extracted, and the SMARTer RACE 5'/3' Kit was then used to reverse transcribe the RNA into 5'RACE-ready cDNA. An Illumina MiSeq was used to sequence the full-length TCR alpha and beta libraries, which had been barcoded with multiplex adaptors. As for how the authors treated the data: For each of nine subset-tissue groups, sequencing data from the five patients were pooled, and the groups were then compared using unsupervised clustering of TCR gene usage. Repertoire similarity was calculated with the Morisita-Horn index, weighting shared sequences by their contribution to each repertoire. In-frame beta chains were kept once TCRdb had trimmed the public reads at Q25 with fastp and called clones with MiXCR. Rows matching on CDR3 protein sequence are summarized as one entry with the most common DNA and genes. The authors' filters were not applied to this entry. The sample records 50,000 to 75,000 distinct CDR3 sequences, 22% of which are singletons. The ten largest clonotypes hold about 2.7% of the sample.

CD4+CD45RO+CD25- cells were isolated as memory CD4+ T cells. Tregs, naive and memory CD4+ T cells from tumor, blood and ipsilateral draining lymph nodes of 4 or 5 breast cancer patients underwent full-length TCR alpha and beta sequencing. Tumor tissue and lymph nodes obtained from ipsilateral axillary dissection were perfused with PBS, minced and then digested with collagenase I and hyaluronidase. Ficoll density gradient centrifugation was used to isolate mononuclear cells from lymph nodes or from 50 ml of peripheral blood. Sorted cell populations were confirmed by FACS to exceed 90% purity. Trimming takes 3 bases off V and 7 bases off J; junction bases not matched to a gene: 11. The germline V gene (reference sequence) yields DFQATT for CDR1 and SNEGSKA for CDR2. Including cysteine and phenylalanine, the CDR3 has 15 amino acids. Only the CDR3 portion is preserved as DNA: 45 bases, with reading frame beginning at the first base.

This clonotype originated in a female donor with breast cancer. Sequenced: memory CD4+ T cells sorted from a lymph node. The cell subset or site label for this specimen denotes: memory CD4+ T cells, CD4+CD45RO+CD25-. The chain employs TRBV20-1 and TRBJ2-3, with TRBD1 matching 9 junction bases. Here is the DNA: TGCAGTGCTAGCGATCCGGGACAGGGACGATATACGCAGTATTTT. Translated, it gives CSASDPGQGRYTQYF.